This TCR beta chain was recorded in a study of T cells in Graves' hyperthyroidism and ophthalmopathy. Study findings and constraints: Model predictions of ophthalmopathy came a median approximately 6.5 months before onset. Clonotypes that were expanded in thyroid above 0.001 mostly appeared in blood too.

Concerning this clonotype itself: What it binds is unknown.

Using RNA transcripts as the source, TCR beta CDR3 regions were amplified. First-round RT-PCR with HTBI primers amplified the TCR CDR3 region. Each CDR3 protein gets one entry after TCRdb re-called the multiplex PCR reads with MiXCR. The table includes a few hundred thousand distinct CDR3 sequences, more than 20% detected once. Diagnosis rested on symptoms, serum thyroxine and TRAb, thyroid ultrasound, and orbital computed tomography. The PBMCs studied were ones that came from 8.5 to 10 ml fresh peripheral blood. Germline lookup yields CDR1 MGHRA and CDR2 YSYEKL. Trimming took 4 bases from V and 3 from J, leaving 16 bases between them. The CDR3 runs 16 residues.

The receptor comes from a man younger than 35 with Graves' hyperthyroidism. Sequenced input: blood. This sequence joins TRBV4-1 and TRBJ1-5, with D perhaps matching TRBD1 (5 bases). The CDR3 region has the DNA TGCGCCAGCAGCCCAACCAAATCAGGGTTCAATCAGCCCCAGCATTTT. Translated, it gives CASSPTKSGFNQPQHF.